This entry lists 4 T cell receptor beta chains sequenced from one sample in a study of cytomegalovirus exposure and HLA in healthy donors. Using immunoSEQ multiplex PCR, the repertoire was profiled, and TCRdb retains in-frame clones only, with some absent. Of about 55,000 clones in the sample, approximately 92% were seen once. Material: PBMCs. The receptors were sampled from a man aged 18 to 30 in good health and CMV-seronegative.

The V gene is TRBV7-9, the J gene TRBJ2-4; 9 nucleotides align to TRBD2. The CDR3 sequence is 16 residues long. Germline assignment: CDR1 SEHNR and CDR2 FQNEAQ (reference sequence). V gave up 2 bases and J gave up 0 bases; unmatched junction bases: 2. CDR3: CASSLSSGTAKNIQYF. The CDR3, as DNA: TGTGCCAGCAGCTTATCTAGCGGGACAGCCAAAAACATTCAGTACTTC.

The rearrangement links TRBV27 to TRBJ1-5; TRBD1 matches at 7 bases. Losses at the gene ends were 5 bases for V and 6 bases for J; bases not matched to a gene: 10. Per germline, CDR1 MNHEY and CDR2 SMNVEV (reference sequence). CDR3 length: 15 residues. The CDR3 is CASSPYTGASQPQHF. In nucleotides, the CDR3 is TGTGCCAGCAGTCCCTATACAGGGGCGAGTCAGCCCCAGCATTTT.

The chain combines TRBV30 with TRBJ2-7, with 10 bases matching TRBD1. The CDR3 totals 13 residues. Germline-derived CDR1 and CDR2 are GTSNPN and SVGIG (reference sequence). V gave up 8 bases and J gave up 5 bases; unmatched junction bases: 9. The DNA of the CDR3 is TGTGCCCGACCCCGGGACAGGGGCCACGAGCAGTACTTC. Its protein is CARPRDRGHEQYF.

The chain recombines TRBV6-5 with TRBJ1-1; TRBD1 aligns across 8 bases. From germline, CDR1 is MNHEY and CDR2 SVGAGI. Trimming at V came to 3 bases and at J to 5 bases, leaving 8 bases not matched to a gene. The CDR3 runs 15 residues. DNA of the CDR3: TGTGCCAGCAGTTATTTAACAGGGGGAAGGACTGAAGCTTTCTTT. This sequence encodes CASSYLTGGRTEAFF.